These T cell receptor beta chains were read from a single sample in a study of T cells in Graves' hyperthyroidism and ophthalmopathy. Using its own MiXCR run on the multiplex PCR reads, TCRdb lists one record per CDR3 protein. The table shows hundreds of thousands of distinct CDR3 sequences, with approximately 15% occurring only once. The material sequenced was blood. The receptors were gathered from a woman aged 60-75 years with Graves' ophthalmopathy. Each CDR3 is given with its conserved first and last residue. The D gene is left open where the match is weak. Not every row has a clone size; where given, it reads once, few, many or a size class.

d_gene,j_gene,abundance,v_gene,CDR3aa,CDR3nt
-,TRBJ1-6,-,TRBV7-9,CASSSPGDGYSPLHF,TGTGCCAGCAGCTCCCCGGGGGACGGTTACTCACCCCTCCACTTT
-,TRBJ2-4,many,TRBV6-2/TRBV6-3,CASSSGPSGYIQYF,TGTGCCAGCAGTTCCGGACCGTCGGGGTACATTCAGTACTTC
-,TRBJ2-1,many,TRBV6-1,CASRGGLAVTRSYNEQFF,TGTGCCAGCAGGGGGGGGCTTGCAGTGACTCGCTCCTACAATGAGCAGTTCTTC
-,TRBJ2-1,many,TRBV7-2,CASSLVRRSGEFF,TGTGCCAGCAGCTTAGTGAGAAGGTCCGGGGAGTTCTTC
TRBD1,TRBJ1-5,many,TRBV7-2,CASSQFAGGQPQHF,TGTGCCAGCAGCCAATTCGCAGGGGGGCAGCCCCAGCATTTT
-,TRBJ2-5,many,TRBV7-2,CASTPSYQETQYF,TGTGCCAGCACCCCTTCGTACCAAGAGACCCAGTACTTC
-,TRBJ2-7,many,TRBV4-1,CASSLKGGFGYEQYF,TGCGCCAGCAGCCTAAAGGGGGGGTTTGGCTACGAGCAGTACTTC
TRBD2,TRBJ2-3,many,TRBV20-1,CSARDPGLAGGGTDTQYF,TGCAGTGCTAGAGATCCGGGACTAGCGGGGGGCGGAACAGATACGCAGTATTTT
-,TRBJ2-7,many,TRBV28,CASRGRETYEQYF,TGTGCCAGTAGGGGGAGGGAAACCTACGAGCAGTACTTC
-,TRBJ1-6,many,TRBV2,CASRQGNSPLHF,TGTGCCAGCAGACAGGGAAATTCACCCCTCCACTTT
TRBD2,TRBJ2-3,-,TRBV10-1,CASSSRRGSGGTQYF,TGCGCCAGCAGTTCTCGGCGGGGATCGGGAGGTACGCAGTATTTT
-,TRBJ1-6,-,TRBV4-1,CASSQGTSRSSYNSPLHF,TGCGCCAGCAGCCAAGGGACATCCAGGAGCTCCTATAATTCACCCCTCCACTTT
-,TRBJ1-4,few,TRBV6-5,CASSYERSNEKLFF,TGTGCCAGCAGTTACGAACGGTCTAATGAAAAACTGTTTTTT
TRBD2,TRBJ2-3,many,TRBV7-2,CASSPGLGVADTQYF,TGTGCCAGCAGCCCGGGACTAGGAGTGGCAGATACGCAGTATTTT
-,TRBJ2-1,many,TRBV11-2,CASSLDADREQFF,TGTGCCAGCAGCTTAGACGCAGACAGAGAGCAGTTCTTC
-,TRBJ2-2,many,TRBV6-1,CASSYVPPNTGELFF,TGTGCCAGCAGTTACGTACCGCCGAACACCGGGGAGCTGTTTTTT
TRBD2,TRBJ2-6,-,TRBV4-3,CASSQEPAGVSGANVLTF,TGCGCCAGCAGCCAAGAACCAGCGGGAGTGTCAGGGGCCAACGTCCTGACTTTC
-,TRBJ1-1,-,TRBV10-2,CASTGAGGGVNTEAFF,TGCGCCAGCACCGGGGCTGGGGGGGGGGTGAACACTGAAGCTTTCTTT